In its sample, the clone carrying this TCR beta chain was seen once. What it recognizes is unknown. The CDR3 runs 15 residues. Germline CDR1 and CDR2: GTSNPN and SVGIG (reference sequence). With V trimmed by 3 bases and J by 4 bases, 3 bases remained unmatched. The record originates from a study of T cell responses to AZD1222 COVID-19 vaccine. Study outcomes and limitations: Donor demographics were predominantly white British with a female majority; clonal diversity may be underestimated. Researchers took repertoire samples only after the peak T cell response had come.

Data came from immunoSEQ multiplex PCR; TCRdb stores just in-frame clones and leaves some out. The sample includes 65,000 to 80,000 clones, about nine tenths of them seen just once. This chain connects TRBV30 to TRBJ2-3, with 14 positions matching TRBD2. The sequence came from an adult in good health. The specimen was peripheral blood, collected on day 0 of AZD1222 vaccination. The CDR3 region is CAWSGLAGGSDTQYF. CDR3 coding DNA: TGTGCCTGGAGCGGACTAGCGGGAGGATCAGATACGCAGTATTTT.